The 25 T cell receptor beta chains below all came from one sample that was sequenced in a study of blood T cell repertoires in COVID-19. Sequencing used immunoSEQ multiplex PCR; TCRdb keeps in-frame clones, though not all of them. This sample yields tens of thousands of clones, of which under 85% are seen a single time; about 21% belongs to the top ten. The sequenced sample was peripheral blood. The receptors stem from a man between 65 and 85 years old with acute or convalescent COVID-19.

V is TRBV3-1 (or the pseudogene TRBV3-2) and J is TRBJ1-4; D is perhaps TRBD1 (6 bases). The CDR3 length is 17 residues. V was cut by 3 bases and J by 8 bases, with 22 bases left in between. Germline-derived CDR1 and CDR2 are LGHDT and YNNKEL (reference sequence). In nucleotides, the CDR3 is TGTGCCAGCAGCCATGGGGGGGGGCTTGGGAAAGGAGAAAAACTGTTTTTT. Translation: CASSHGGGLGKGEKLFF.

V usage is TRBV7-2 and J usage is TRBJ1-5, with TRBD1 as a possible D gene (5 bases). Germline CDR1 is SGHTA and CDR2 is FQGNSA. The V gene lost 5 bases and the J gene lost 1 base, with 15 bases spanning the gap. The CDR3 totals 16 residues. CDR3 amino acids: CASSGPGTGSNQPQHF. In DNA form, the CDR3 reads TGTGCCAGCAGCGGGCCCGGGACTGGCAGCAATCAGCCCCAGCATTTT.

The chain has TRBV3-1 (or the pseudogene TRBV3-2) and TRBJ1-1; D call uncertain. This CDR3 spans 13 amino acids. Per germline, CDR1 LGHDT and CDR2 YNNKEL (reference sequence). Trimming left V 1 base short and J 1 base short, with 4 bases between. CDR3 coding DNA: TGTGCCAGCAGCCAAGCCGGGAACACTGAAGCTTTCTTT. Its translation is CASSQAGNTEAFF.

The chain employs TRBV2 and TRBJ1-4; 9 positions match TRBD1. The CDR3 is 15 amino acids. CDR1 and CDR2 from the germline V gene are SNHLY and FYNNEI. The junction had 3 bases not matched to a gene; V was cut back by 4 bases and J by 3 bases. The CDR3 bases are TGTGCCAGCAGTGGGACAGGGGTTTCTAATGAAAAACTGTTTTTT. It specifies CASSGTGVSNEKLFF.

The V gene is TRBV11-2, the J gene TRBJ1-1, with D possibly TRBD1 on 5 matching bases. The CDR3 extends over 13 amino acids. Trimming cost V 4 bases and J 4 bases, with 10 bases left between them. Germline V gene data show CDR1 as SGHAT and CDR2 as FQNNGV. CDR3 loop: CASSSGRGTEAFF. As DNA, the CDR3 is TGTGCCAGCAGCTCAGGGAGGGGCACTGAAGCTTTCTTT.

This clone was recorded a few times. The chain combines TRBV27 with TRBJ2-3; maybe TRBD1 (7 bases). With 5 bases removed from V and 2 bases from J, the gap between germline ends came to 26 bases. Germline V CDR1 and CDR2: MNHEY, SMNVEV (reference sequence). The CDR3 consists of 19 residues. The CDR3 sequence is CASSPASSWRGTVTDTQYF. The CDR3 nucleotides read TGTGCCAGCAGTCCCGCCTCCTCGTGGAGGGGGACAGTCACAGATACGCAGTATTTT.

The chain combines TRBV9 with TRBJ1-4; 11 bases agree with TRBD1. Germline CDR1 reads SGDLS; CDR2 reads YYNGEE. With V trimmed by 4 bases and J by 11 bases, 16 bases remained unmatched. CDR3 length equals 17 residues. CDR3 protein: CASSPSPGQGGFGKLFF. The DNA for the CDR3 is TGTGCCAGCAGCCCCTCACCGGGACAGGGGGGTTTCGGGAAACTGTTTTTT.

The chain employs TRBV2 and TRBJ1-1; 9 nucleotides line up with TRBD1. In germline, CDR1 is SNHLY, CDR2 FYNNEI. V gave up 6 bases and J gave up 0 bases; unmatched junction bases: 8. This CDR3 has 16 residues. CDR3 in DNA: TGTGCCAGCAGCGGGGACAGGGTCCTCATGAACACTGAAGCTTTCTTT. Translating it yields CASSGDRVLMNTEAFF.

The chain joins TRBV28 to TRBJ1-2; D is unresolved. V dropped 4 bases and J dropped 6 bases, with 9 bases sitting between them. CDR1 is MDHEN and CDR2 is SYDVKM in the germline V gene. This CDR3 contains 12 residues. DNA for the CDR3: TGTGCCAGCAGTTGGAGTCGGGATGGCTACACCTTC. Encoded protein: CASSWSRDGYTF.

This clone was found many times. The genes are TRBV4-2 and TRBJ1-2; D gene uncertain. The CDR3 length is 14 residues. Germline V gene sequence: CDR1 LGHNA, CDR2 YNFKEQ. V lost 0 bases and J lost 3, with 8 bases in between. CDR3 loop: CASSQEAEYYGYTF. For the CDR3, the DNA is TGTGCCAGCAGCCAAGAGGCGGAATACTATGGCTACACCTTC.

The chain's CDR3 is CASRDRRSGTGELFF. DNA for the CDR3: TGCGCCAGCCGGGACAGGAGAAGTGGGACCGGGGAGCTGTTTTTT. This rearrangement joins TRBV5-1 to TRBJ2-2, with 8 bases identical to TRBD1. V lost 7 bases and J lost 5; bases outside the gene matches: 10. Looked up from germline, CDR1 is SGHRS and CDR2 is YFSETQ. The CDR3 has 15 amino acids.

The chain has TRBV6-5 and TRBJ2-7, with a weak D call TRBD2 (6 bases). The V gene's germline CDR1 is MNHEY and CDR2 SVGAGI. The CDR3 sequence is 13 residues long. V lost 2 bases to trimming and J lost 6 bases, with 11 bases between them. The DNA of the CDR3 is TGTGCCAGCAGTTACGGGCAGGGAGGCGAGCAGTACTTC. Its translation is CASSYGQGGEQYF.

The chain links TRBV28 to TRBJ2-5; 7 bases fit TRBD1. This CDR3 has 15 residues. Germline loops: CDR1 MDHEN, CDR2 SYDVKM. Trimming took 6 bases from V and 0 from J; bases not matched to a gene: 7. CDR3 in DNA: TGTGCCAGCAGCCTCCGACAGGGTAACCAAGAGACCCAGTACTTC. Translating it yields CASSLRQGNQETQYF.

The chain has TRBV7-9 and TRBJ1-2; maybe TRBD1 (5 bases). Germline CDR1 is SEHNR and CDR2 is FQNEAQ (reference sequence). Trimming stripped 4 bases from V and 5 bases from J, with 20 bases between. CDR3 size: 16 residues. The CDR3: CASSSQGGFQGYGYTF. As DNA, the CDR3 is TGTGCCAGCAGCTCCCAGGGCGGCTTCCAAGGGTATGGCTACACCTTC.

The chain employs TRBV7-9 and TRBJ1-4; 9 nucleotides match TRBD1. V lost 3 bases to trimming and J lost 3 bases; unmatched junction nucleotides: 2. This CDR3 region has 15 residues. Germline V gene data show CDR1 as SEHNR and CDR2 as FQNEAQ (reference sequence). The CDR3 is CASSLNRGPNEKLFF. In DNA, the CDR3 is TGTGCCAGCAGCTTGAACAGGGGGCCTAATGAAAAACTGTTTTTT.

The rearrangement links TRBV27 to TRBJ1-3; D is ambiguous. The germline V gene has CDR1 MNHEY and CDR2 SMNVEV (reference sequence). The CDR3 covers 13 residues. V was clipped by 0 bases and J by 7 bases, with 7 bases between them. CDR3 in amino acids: CASSLSTGNTIYF. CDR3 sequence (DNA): TGTGCCAGCAGTTTATCAACGGGGAACACCATATATTTT.

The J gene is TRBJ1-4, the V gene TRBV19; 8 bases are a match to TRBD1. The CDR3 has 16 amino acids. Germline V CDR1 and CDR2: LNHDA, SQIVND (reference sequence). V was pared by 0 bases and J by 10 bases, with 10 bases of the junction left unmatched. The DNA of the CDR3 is TGTGCCAGTAGTATAGATCCGGGACAGGCCGTAGGAAAACTGTTTTTT. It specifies CASSIDPGQAVGKLFF.

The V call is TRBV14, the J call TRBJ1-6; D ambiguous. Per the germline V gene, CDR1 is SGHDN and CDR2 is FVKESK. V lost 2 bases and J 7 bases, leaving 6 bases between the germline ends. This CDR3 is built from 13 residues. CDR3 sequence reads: CASSQNSNSPLHF. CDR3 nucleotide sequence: TGTGCCAGCAGCCAAAACAGCAATTCACCCCTCCACTTT.

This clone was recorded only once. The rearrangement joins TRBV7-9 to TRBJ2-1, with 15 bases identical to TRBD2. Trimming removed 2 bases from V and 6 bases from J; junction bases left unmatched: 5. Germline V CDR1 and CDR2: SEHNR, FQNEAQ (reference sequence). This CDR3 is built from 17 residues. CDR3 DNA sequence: TGTGCCAGCAGCTTATGGCGGACTAGCGGGAGGGGCAATGAGCAGTTCTTC. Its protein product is CASSLWRTSGRGNEQFF.

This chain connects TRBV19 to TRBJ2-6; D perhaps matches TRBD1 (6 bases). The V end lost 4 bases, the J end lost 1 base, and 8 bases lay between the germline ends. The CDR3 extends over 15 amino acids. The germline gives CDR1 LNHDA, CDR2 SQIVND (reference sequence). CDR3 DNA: TGTGCCAGTAGTACAGGACAGTCTGGGGCCAACGTCCTGACTTTC. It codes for CASSTGQSGANVLTF. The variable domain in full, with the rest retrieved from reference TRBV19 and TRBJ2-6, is DGGITQSPKYLFRKEGQNVTLSCEQNLNHDAMYWYRQDPGQGLRLIYYSQIVNDFQKGDIAEGYSVSREKKESFPLTVTSAQKNPTAFYLCASSTGQSGANVLTFGAGSRLTVL.

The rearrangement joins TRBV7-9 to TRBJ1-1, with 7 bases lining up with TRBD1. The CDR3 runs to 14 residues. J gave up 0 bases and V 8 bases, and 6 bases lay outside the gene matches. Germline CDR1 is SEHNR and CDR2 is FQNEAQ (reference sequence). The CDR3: CASYPGQMNTEAFF. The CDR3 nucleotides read TGTGCCAGCTACCCGGGACAGATGAACACTGAAGCTTTCTTT.

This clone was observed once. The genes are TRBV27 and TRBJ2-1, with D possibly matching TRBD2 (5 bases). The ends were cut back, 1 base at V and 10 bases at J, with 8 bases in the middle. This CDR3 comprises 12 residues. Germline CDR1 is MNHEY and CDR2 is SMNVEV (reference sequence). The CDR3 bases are TGTGCCAGCAGTTTATACGGGGTGGAGCAGTTCTTC. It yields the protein CASSLYGVEQFF.

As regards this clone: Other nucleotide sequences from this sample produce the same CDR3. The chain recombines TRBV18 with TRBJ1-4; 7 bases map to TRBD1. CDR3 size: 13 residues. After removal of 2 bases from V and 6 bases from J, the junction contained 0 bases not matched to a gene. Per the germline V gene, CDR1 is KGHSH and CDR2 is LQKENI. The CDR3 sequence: CASSPDRDEKLFF. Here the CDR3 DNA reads TGTGCCAGCTCACCAGACAGGGATGAAAAACTGTTTTTT.

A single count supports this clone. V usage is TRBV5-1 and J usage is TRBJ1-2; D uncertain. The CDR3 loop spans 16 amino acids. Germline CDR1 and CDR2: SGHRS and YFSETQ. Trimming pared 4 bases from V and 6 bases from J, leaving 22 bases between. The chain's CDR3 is CASSLSRVGERDGYTF. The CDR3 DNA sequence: TGCGCCAGCAGCCTTTCGCGGGTCGGGGAAAGGGATGGCTACACCTTC. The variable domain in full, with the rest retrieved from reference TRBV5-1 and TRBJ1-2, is KAGVTQTPRYLIKTRGQQVTLSCSPISGHRSVSWYQQTPGQGLQFLFEYFSETQRNKGNFPGRFSGRQFSNSRSEMNVSTLELGDSALYLCASSLSRVGERDGYTFGSGTRLTVV.

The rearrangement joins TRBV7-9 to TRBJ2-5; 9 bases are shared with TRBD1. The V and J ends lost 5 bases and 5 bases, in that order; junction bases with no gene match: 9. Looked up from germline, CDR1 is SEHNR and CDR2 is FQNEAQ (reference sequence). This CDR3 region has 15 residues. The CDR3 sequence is CASSPGTGIYETQYF. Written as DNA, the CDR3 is TGTGCCAGCAGCCCCGGGACAGGGATCTATGAGACCCAGTACTTC.